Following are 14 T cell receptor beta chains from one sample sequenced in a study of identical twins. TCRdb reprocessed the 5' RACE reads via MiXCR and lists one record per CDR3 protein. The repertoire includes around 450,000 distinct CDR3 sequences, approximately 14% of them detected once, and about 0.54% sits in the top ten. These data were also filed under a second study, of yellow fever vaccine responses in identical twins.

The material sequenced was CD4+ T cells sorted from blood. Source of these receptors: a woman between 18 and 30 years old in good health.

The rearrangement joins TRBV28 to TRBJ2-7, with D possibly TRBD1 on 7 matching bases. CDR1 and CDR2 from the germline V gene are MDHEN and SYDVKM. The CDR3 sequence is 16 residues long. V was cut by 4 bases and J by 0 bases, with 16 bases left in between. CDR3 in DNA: TGTGCCAGCAGTTCCCTCGGACAGGAGGGCTCCTACGAGCAGTACTTC. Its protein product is CASSSLGQEGSYEQYF.

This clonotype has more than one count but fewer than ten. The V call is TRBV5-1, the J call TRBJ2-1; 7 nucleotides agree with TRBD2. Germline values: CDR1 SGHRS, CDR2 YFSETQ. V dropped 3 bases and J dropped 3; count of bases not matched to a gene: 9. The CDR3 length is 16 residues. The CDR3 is CASSSKGRGDYNEQFF. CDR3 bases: TGCGCCAGCAGCTCAAAGGGGAGGGGTGACTACAATGAGCAGTTCTTC.

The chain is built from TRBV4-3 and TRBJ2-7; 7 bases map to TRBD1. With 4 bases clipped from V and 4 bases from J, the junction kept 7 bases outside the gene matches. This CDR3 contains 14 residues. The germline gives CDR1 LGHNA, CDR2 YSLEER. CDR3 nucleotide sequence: TGCGCCAGCAGCCCGTCGGCAGGGGGTTACGAGCAGTACTTC. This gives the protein CASSPSAGGYEQYF.

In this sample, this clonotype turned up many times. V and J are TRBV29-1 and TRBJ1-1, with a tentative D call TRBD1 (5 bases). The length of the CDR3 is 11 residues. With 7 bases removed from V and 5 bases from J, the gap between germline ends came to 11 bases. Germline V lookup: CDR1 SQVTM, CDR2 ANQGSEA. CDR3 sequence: CSAGSGTEAFF. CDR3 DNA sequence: TGCAGCGCTGGGTCAGGGACTGAAGCTTTCTTT.

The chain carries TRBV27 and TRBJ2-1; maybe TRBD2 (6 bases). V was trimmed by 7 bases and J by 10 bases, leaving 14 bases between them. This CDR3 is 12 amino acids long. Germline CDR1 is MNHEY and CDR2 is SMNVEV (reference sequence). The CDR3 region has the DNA TGTGCCAGCACCAGACCTGGGGGGGAGCAGTTCTTC. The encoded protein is CASTRPGGEQFF.

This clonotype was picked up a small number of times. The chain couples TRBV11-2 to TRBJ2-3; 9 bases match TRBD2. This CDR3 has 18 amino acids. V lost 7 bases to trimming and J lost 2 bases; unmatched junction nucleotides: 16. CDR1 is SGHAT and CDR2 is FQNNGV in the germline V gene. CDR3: CASTWMAGGPILTDTQYF. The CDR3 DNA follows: TGTGCCAGCACCTGGATGGCGGGGGGGCCTATTCTCACAGATACGCAGTATTTT.

CDR3 bases: TGCGCCAGCAGCCCAGGACAGGCCACCTACAATGAGCAGTTCTTC. Translation gives CASSPGQATYNEQFF. The chain has TRBV5-1 and TRBJ2-1, with 7 positions matching TRBD1. With V trimmed by 4 bases and J by 2 bases, 6 bases remained unmatched. Germline CDR1 and CDR2: SGHRS and YFSETQ. The CDR3 extends over 15 amino acids.

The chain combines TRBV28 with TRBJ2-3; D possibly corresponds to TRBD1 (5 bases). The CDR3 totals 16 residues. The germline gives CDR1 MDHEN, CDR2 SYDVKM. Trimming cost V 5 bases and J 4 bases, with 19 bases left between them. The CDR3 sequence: CASSVMGPRFADTQYF. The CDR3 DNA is TGTGCCAGCAGTGTTATGGGGCCAAGGTTCGCAGATACGCAGTATTTT.

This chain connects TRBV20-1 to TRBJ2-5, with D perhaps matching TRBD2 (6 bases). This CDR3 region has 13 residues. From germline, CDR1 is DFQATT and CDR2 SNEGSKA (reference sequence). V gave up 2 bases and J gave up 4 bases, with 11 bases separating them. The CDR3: CSARPGGVETQYF. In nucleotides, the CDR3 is TGCAGTGCTAGACCCGGAGGGGTAGAGACCCAGTACTTC.

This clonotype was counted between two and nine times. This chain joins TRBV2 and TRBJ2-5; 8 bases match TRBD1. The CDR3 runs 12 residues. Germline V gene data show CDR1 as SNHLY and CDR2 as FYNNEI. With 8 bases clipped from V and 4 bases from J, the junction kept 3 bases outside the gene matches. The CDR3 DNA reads TGTGCCAGCCGGGGACAGGCAGAGACCCAGTACTTC. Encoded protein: CASRGQAETQYF.

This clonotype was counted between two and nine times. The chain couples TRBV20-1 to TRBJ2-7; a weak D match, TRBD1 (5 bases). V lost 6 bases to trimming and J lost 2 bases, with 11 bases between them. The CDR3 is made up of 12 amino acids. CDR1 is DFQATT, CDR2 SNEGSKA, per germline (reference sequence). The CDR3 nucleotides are TGCAGTGCCACGCAGGGCACCTACGAGCAGTACTTC. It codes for CSATQGTYEQYF.

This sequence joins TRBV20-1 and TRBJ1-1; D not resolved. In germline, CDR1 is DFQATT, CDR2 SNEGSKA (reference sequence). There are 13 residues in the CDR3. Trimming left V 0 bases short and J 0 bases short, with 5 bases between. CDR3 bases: TGCAGTGCTAGAGATCGGATGAACACTGAAGCTTTCTTT. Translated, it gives CSARDRMNTEAFF.

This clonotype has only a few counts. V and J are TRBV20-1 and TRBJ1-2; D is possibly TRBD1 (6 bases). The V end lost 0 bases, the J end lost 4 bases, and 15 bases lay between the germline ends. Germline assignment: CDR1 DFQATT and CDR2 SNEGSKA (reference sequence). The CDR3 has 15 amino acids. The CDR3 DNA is TGCAGTGCTAGAGACCCTACAGGGTTGAGCTATGGCTACACCTTC. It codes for CSARDPTGLSYGYTF.

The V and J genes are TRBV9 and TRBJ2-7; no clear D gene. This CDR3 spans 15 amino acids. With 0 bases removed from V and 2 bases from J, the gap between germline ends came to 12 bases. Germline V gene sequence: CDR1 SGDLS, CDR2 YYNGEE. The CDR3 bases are TGTGCCAGCAGCGTAGCCTCTGGTACCGCCTACGAGCAGTACTTC. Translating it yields CASSVASGTAYEQYF.